A selection of T cell receptor beta chains follows, all from one sample in a study of blood T cell repertoires in COVID-19. Data came from immunoSEQ multiplex PCR; TCRdb stores just in-frame clones and leaves some out. The sample lists tens of thousands of clones; 75% to 90% were seen once. The source material was peripheral blood. The source is a human donor in a cohort sampled during active COVID-19. Each CDR3 is given with its conserved first and last residue. The order of the fields is clone size, D gene, V gene, J gene, CDR3 protein, CDR3 DNA. A D gene is named only where the DNA matches it firmly. Some rows have no size entry. The others give once, few or many, or a class for an expanded clone.

-,TRBD1,TRBV4-3,TRBJ2-7,CASSQDTGQGVEQYF,TGCGCCAGCAGCCAAGATACCGGACAGGGAGTCGAGCAGTACTTC
-,-,TRBV28,TRBJ1-5,CASSRTQAQHF,TGTGCCAGCAGCAGAACCCAGGCCCAGCATTTT
-,TRBD1,TRBV12-3/TRBV12-4,TRBJ1-1,CASRRTGGTEAFF,TGTGCCAGCAGACGGACAGGAGGCACTGAAGCTTTCTTT
-,TRBD1,TRBV28,TRBJ2-2,CASSRRQGYTGELFF,TGTGCCAGCAGTCGACGACAGGGTTACACCGGGGAGCTGTTTTTT
-,TRBD1,TRBV28,TRBJ2-2,CASSSHRTGGVGELFF,TGTGCCAGCAGTTCCCATAGGACAGGGGGAGTCGGGGAGCTGTTTTTT
-,TRBD1,TRBV10-3,TRBJ2-7,CAIRETGSSYEQYF,TGTGCCATCAGAGAGACAGGGTCCTCCTACGAGCAGTACTTC
few,-,TRBV3-1/TRBV3-2,TRBJ2-2,CASSQGSAGSTGELFF,TGTGCCAGCAGCCAAGGGTCGGCGGGAAGCACCGGGGAGCTGTTTTTT
-,TRBD1,TRBV7-9,TRBJ2-3,CASSVPTGGDSTDTQYF,TGTGCCAGCAGCGTCCCGACAGGGGGAGATAGCACAGATACGCAGTATTTT
-,TRBD2,TRBV4-2,TRBJ2-7,CASSQEYTGGSGEQYF,TGTGCCAGCAGCCAAGAGTATACGGGAGGGTCAGGCGAGCAGTACTTC
-,TRBD2,TRBV6-5,TRBJ2-7,CASIAVAGFYEQYF,TGTGCCAGCATTGCGGTAGCGGGATTCTACGAGCAGTACTTC
-,-,TRBV5-1,TRBJ2-5,CASSLVPGLETQYF,TGCGCCAGCAGCTTGGTTCCAGGGCTGGAGACCCAGTACTTC
-,TRBD2,TRBV28,TRBJ2-3,CASSFGLGGTDTQYF,TGTGCCAGCAGTTTTGGACTAGGCGGCACAGATACGCAGTATTTT
-,-,TRBV28,TRBJ1-5,CASSSGGGGYSNQPQHF,TGTGCCAGCAGTTCAGGAGGGGGGGGATATAGCAATCAGCCCCAGCATTTT
-,-,TRBV9,TRBJ2-7,CASSVAPAYEQYF,TGTGCCAGCAGCGTAGCCCCGGCCTACGAGCAGTACTTC
-,-,TRBV2,TRBJ2-2,CASKTQGSRTGELFF,TGTGCCAGCAAGACACAGGGTTCAAGGACCGGGGAGCTGTTTTTT
-,TRBD1,TRBV27,TRBJ1-6,CASSWTQGGNSPLHF,TGTGCCAGCAGTTGGACACAGGGGGGTAATTCACCCCTCCACTTT
-,TRBD1,TRBV5-1,TRBJ1-2,CASRAPGQGAEGSGYTF,TGCGCCAGCCGCGCGCCTGGACAGGGGGCGGAGGGTAGTGGCTACACCTTC
-,-,TRBV21-1,TRBJ2-3,CASSKLGGVSSDTQYF,TGTGCCAGCAGCAAATTGGGGGGAGTGTCCTCAGATACGCAGTATTTT
-,-,TRBV5-1,TRBJ2-2,CASRRQLGDGELFF,TGCGCCAGCAGGCGACAATTAGGGGACGGGGAGCTGTTTTTT
-,-,TRBV20-1,TRBJ2-5,CSASRGTHQGTQYF,TGCAGTGCTAGTAGGGGGACCCACCAGGGGACCCAGTACTTC
-,TRBD1,TRBV7-2,TRBJ2-2,CASSRTGLDTGELFF,TGTGCCAGCAGCCGGACAGGGTTGGACACCGGGGAGCTGTTTTTT
-,-,TRBV11-3,TRBJ2-5,CASSLEWQEETQYF,TGTGCCAGCAGCTTAGAGTGGCAGGAAGAGACCCAGTACTTC
-,-,TRBV3-1/TRBV3-2,TRBJ2-1,CASSQRGGPYNEQFF,TGTGCCAGCAGCCAAAGGGGGGGGCCCTACAATGAGCAGTTCTTC
large,-,TRBV4-3,TRBJ1-1,CASSQDRNTEAFF,TGCGCCAGCAGCCAAGACAGGAACACTGAAGCTTTCTTT